One sample yielded the 24 T cell receptor beta chains listed below, sequenced in a study of OX40 agonist ivuxolimab in advanced cancers. TCRdb keeps only in-frame clones here, not all; method: immunoSEQ multiplex PCR. The table has tens of thousands of clones, 80% to 90% seen once. The sample was CD4+ or CD8+ T cells sorted from blood, taken in a trial of the OX40 agonist ivuxolimab. The receptors were sampled from an adult with an advanced solid tumor such as melanoma, head and neck, liver or kidney cancer.

The chain employs TRBV13 and TRBJ2-1; TRBD2 matches at 13 bases. Per the germline V gene, CDR1 is PRHDT and CDR2 is FYEKMQ (reference sequence). J was trimmed by 9 bases and V by 5 bases; bases with no gene match: 7. The CDR3 spans 15 residues. The CDR3 DNA is TGTGCCAGCAGCCCAACTAGCGGGAGGGCCGGTGAGCAGTTCTTC. Translated, it gives CASSPTSGRAGEQFF.

The chain couples TRBV27 to TRBJ2-7; D may match TRBD1 or TRBD2 (6 bases each). Germline CDR1 is MNHEY and CDR2 is SMNVEV (reference sequence). V lost 0 bases to trimming and J lost 3 bases, with 9 bases between them. The CDR3 extends over 14 amino acids. The CDR3 DNA reads as TGTGCCAGCAGTTTATCACAGGGACTCTACGAGCAGTACTTC. Amino acid sequence: CASSLSQGLYEQYF.

V usage is TRBV19 and J usage is TRBJ2-1; 11 nucleotides line up with TRBD1. Germline CDR1 LNHDA, CDR2 SQIVND (reference sequence). This CDR3 is built from 15 residues. The J segment lost 4 bases and the V segment lost 6 bases, leaving 5 bases of the junction unmatched. The CDR3 sequence: CASREGTGGYNEQFF. The CDR3 DNA sequence: TGTGCCAGTAGGGAAGGGACAGGGGGTTACAATGAGCAGTTCTTC.

The CDR3 coding sequence is TGTGCCAGCAGCATAGACACGACAGGGGTCGATCAGCCCCAGCATTTT. Its protein is CASSIDTTGVDQPQHF. V gene TRBV2 combines with J gene TRBJ1-5, with 8 bases fitting TRBD1. The germline V gene encodes CDR1 SNHLY and CDR2 FYNNEI. Trimming cost V 6 bases and J 5 bases; bases outside gene matches: 12. The CDR3 length is 16 residues.

The chain uses TRBV27 and TRBJ2-7, with D perhaps TRBD2 (6 bases). The germline gives CDR1 MNHEY, CDR2 SMNVEV (reference sequence). This CDR3 has 15 residues. Trimming removed 8 bases from V and 2 bases from J, with 19 bases in between. The CDR3 DNA is TGTGCCAGCCGACAGTGGGGGGAGGCGCCCTACGAGCAGTACTTC. This translates into CASRQWGEAPYEQYF.

This chain links TRBV7-2 with TRBJ2-1; no clear D. The CDR3 runs to 13 residues. Per the germline V gene, CDR1 is SGHTA and CDR2 is FQGNSA. Trimming took 2 bases from V and 10 from J, leaving 12 bases between them. This CDR3 reads CASSLTRTEEQFF. The CDR3 coding sequence is TGTGCCAGCAGCTTAACCCGCACCGAGGAGCAGTTCTTC.

This chain uses TRBV27 with TRBJ2-1; TRBD2 agrees at 9 bases. The germline V gene encodes CDR1 MNHEY and CDR2 SMNVEV (reference sequence). The CDR3 loop spans 16 amino acids. V trimming: 0 bases; J trimming: 8 bases; junction bases outside the gene matches: 8. The CDR3 nucleotides are TGTGCCAGCAGTTTATCTACCGGGACTAGCTGGTATGAGCAGTTCTTC. Translating gives CASSLSTGTSWYEQFF.

The gene calls are TRBV15 and TRBJ1-3; D is possibly TRBD1 (5 bases). Deletions cut 1 base from V and 3 bases from J, with 10 bases between. Per germline, CDR1 LNHNV and CDR2 YYDKDF (reference sequence). The CDR3 length is 15 residues. CDR3 amino acids: CATSRGADSGNTIYF. The CDR3 DNA is TGTGCCACCAGCAGAGGGGCAGACAGTGGAAACACCATATATTTT.

The chain has TRBV30 and TRBJ1-2; 7 bases map to TRBD1. V lost 2 bases and J lost 3; bases outside the gene matches: 9. Germline CDR1 reads GTSNPN; CDR2 reads SVGIG (reference sequence). CDR3 length: 15 amino acids. The CDR3: CAWSNPDRADYGYTF. CDR3 sequence (DNA): TGTGCCTGGAGTAACCCCGACAGGGCGGACTATGGCTACACCTTC. Full variable domain (rest looked up from reference TRBV30 and TRBJ1-2): SQTIHQWPATLVQPVGSPLSLECTVEGTSNPNLYWYRQAAGRGLQLLFYSVGIGQISSEVPQNLSASRPQDRQFILSSKKLLLSDSGFYLCAWSNPDRADYGYTFGSGTRLTVV.

This chain joins TRBV28 and TRBJ1-1; D is possibly TRBD1 (5 bases). Germline assignment: CDR1 MDHEN and CDR2 SYDVKM. Deletions cut 3 bases from V and 4 bases from J, with 12 bases between. This CDR3 has 14 residues. The CDR3 sequence: CASSFMGPGTEAFF. The CDR3 nucleotides are TGTGCCAGCAGTTTCATGGGGCCTGGCACTGAAGCTTTCTTT.

The rearrangement joins TRBV2 to TRBJ1-5, with TRBD1 matching 7 bases. Unmatched junction bases numbered 12, after V lost 7 bases and J lost 0 bases. Germline CDR1 and CDR2: SNHLY and FYNNEI. The CDR3 consists of 17 residues. CDR3 region: CASKTFGTEYSNQPQHF. For the CDR3, the DNA is TGTGCCAGCAAAACCTTTGGGACAGAATATAGCAATCAGCCCCAGCATTTT.

The chain has TRBV5-1 and TRBJ2-7; D gene ambiguous. V was pared by 0 bases and J by 2 bases, with 9 bases between. The V gene's germline CDR1 is SGHRS and CDR2 YFSETQ. The CDR3 totals 14 residues. CDR3 coding DNA: TGCGCCAGCAGCTTGGAGGCCGGCACCTACGAGCAGTACTTC. Amino acids: CASSLEAGTYEQYF.

This chain connects TRBV4-3 to TRBJ1-2, with 10 positions matching TRBD1. Germline assignment: CDR1 LGHNA and CDR2 YSLEER. There are 16 residues in the CDR3. Trimming at V came to 0 bases and at J to 8 bases, leaving 9 bases not matched to a gene. CDR3 coding DNA: TGCGCCAGCAGCCAAGATCGGGTCGACAGGGGGCAAGGCTACACCTTC. Its protein product is CASSQDRVDRGQGYTF.

V and J are TRBV11-2 and TRBJ2-1, with 14 bases that match TRBD2. The length of the CDR3 is 17 residues. V gave up 4 bases and J gave up 0 bases; unmatched junction bases: 2. CDR1 SGHAT and CDR2 FQNNGV come from the germline V gene. This chain's CDR3 is CASSSGTSGSSYNEQFF. Written as DNA, the CDR3 is TGTGCCAGCAGCTCCGGGACTAGCGGGAGCTCCTACAATGAGCAGTTCTTC.

This chain connects TRBV5-1 to TRBJ2-2; tentative D call: TRBD1 (6 bases). Trimming cost V 3 bases and J 1 base, with 16 bases left between them. The CDR3 spans 17 residues. Germline V gives CDR1 SGHRS, CDR2 YFSETQ. The CDR3: CASSSPDRDKNTGELFF. CDR3 bases: TGCGCCAGCAGCTCACCAGACCGGGACAAGAACACCGGGGAGCTGTTTTTT.

This clone is classed as medium-sized. This sequence joins TRBV18 and TRBJ1-1, with 8 bases lining up with TRBD1. CDR1 and CDR2 (germline): KGHSH, LQKENI. This CDR3 has 14 residues. V trimming: 4 bases; J trimming: 4 bases; junction bases outside the gene matches: 5. The CDR3 region is CASSLPDRGTEAFF. For the CDR3, the DNA is TGTGCCAGCTCACTACCCGACAGGGGCACTGAAGCTTTCTTT.

V gene TRBV30 combines with J gene TRBJ2-3; 7 positions match TRBD1. V shed 1 base and J 0 bases; nucleotides not matched to a gene: 4. CDR3 length: 15 residues. CDR1 GTSNPN and CDR2 SVGIG come from the germline V gene (reference sequence). The CDR3 loop reads CAWSATGSSTDTQYF. The CDR3 DNA reads TGTGCCTGGAGTGCGACAGGGTCTAGCACAGATACGCAGTATTTT. The full variable domain, in which reference TRBV30 and TRBJ2-3 provide the parts outside the CDR3, is SQTIHQWPATLVQPVGSPLSLECTVEGTSNPNLYWYRQAAGRGLQLLFYSVGIGQISSEVPQNLSASRPQDRQFILSSKKLLLSDSGFYLCAWSATGSSTDTQYFGPGTRLTVL.

J is TRBJ1-3 and V is TRBV4-3; possibly TRBD1 for D (5 bases). Germline-derived CDR1 and CDR2 are LGHNA and YSLEER. Trimming left V 0 bases short and J 7 bases short, with 13 bases between. This CDR3 region has 15 residues. The CDR3 protein is CASSQDKAGYNTIYF. CDR3 nucleotide sequence: TGCGCCAGCAGCCAAGATAAGGCAGGGTATAACACCATATATTTT.

The V gene is TRBV19, the J gene TRBJ1-2, with D tentatively TRBD1 (6 bases). Germline CDR1 LNHDA, CDR2 SQIVND (reference sequence). The CDR3 loop spans 14 amino acids. The germline V and J ends were trimmed by 4 bases and 8 bases, with 17 bases remaining between them. CDR3 region: CASSTLGQRQGYTF. In DNA form, the CDR3 reads TGTGCCAGTAGTACCCTTGGACAGAGGCAAGGCTACACCTTC.

This clone is categorized as medium-sized. V and J are TRBV9 and TRBJ2-3; TRBD2 is a possible D gene (6 bases). This CDR3 contains 15 residues. Trimming cost V 0 bases and J 4 bases, with 12 bases left between them. Germline V gives CDR1 SGDLS, CDR2 YYNGEE. DNA for the CDR3: TGTGCCAGCAGCGTAGTCTCCGGGAGCCCAGATACGCAGTATTTT. Its protein product is CASSVVSGSPDTQYF.

The chain couples TRBV27 to TRBJ2-7; 7 bases fit TRBD1. The junction had 9 bases not matched to a gene; V was cut back by 5 bases and J by 2 bases. Germline V lookup: CDR1 MNHEY, CDR2 SMNVEV (reference sequence). The CDR3 length is 15 residues. The CDR3 sequence: CASSPQDRLPYEQYF. The DNA of the CDR3 is TGTGCCAGCAGTCCCCAGGACAGGCTGCCCTACGAGCAGTACTTC.

The CDR3 DNA is TGTGCCAGCAGCTTAGACCGGACAGGGCTTTACAATGAGCAGTTCTTC. It specifies CASSLDRTGLYNEQFF. The rearrangement links TRBV13 to TRBJ2-1; 8 bases fit TRBD1. Unmatched junction bases numbered 6, after V lost 1 base and J lost 4 bases. The length of the CDR3 is 16 residues. Germline values: CDR1 PRHDT, CDR2 FYEKMQ (reference sequence). Filled out from reference TRBV13 and TRBJ2-1, the complete variable domain reads AAGVIQSPRHLIKEKRETATLKCYPIPRHDTVYWYQQGPGQDPQFLISFYEKMQSDKGSIPDRFSAQQFSDYHSELNMSSLELGDSALYFCASSLDRTGLYNEQFFGPGTRLTVL.

The gene calls are TRBV6-6 and TRBJ1-6, with D possibly being TRBD1 (6 bases). Trimming left V 8 bases short and J 7 bases short, with 18 bases between. The CDR3 is 15 amino acids. In germline, CDR1 is MNHNY, CDR2 SVGAGI (reference sequence). The CDR3 nucleotides read TGTGCCAGCTTCCTCGGGGGGGCTCCAAATTCACCCCTCCACTTT. It codes for CASFLGGAPNSPLHF.

The chain couples TRBV5-1 to TRBJ2-5, with 7 bases aligning to TRBD1. With V trimmed by 3 bases and J by 0 bases, 5 bases remained unmatched. CDR3 length equals 15 residues. Per the germline V gene, CDR1 is SGHRS and CDR2 is YFSETQ. The CDR3 DNA sequence: TGCGCCAGCAGCTATAGGGGGCTAGACCAAGAGACCCAGTACTTC. Encoded protein: CASSYRGLDQETQYF.